A single sample gave rise to the 8 T cell receptor beta chains below, sequenced in a study of blood T cell repertoires in COVID-19. Clones were read by immunoSEQ multiplex PCR, and TCRdb kept only the in-frame ones, dropping some. The sample carries approximately 97,000 clones, 91% recorded once. The specimen sequenced was peripheral blood. The receptors originated from a young man with acute or convalescent COVID-19.

The chain uses TRBV12-3 or TRBV12-4 and TRBJ1-1; tentatively, D is TRBD1 (5 bases). Between the trimmed V and J ends, which lost 5 bases and 8 bases, there was a span of 12 bases. The CDR3 has 12 residues. For the CDR3, the DNA is TGTGCCAGCAGTCGCCGGGGGGGGGAAGCTTTCTTT. Amino acids: CASSRRGGEAFF.

The CDR3 nucleotides read TGTGCCAGCAGTATGACAGGGTCGAATCAGCCCCAGCATTTT. This encodes CASSMTGSNQPQHF. The chain combines TRBV27 with TRBJ1-5; 7 nucleotides align to TRBD1. The CDR3 contains 14 residues. From germline, CDR1 is MNHEY and CDR2 SMNVEV (reference sequence). J lost 4 bases, V lost 5 bases, and 5 bases had no gene match.

The chain recombines TRBV29-1 with TRBJ1-1; TRBD1 agrees at 7 bases. Germline CDR1 SQVTM, CDR2 ANQGSEA. The trim removed 6 bases at V and 5 bases at J, leaving 6 bases unmatched. The CDR3 contains 12 residues. CDR3 sequence (DNA): TGCAGCGTCCGGCAGGGGGGAACTGAAGCTTTCTTT. Its protein product is CSVRQGGTEAFF.

The rearrangement joins TRBV10-1 to TRBJ2-7; no definite D call. Between the trimmed V and J ends, which lost 4 bases and 2 bases, there was a span of 9 bases. The CDR3 runs 13 residues. From germline, CDR1 is WNHNN and CDR2 SYGVQD (reference sequence). The CDR3 DNA is TGCGCCAGCAGTGTATCACAGACCTACGAGCAGTACTTC. As protein: CASSVSQTYEQYF.

The J gene is TRBJ1-5, the V gene TRBV19, with D possibly matching TRBD1 (5 bases). The ends were cut back, 4 bases at V and 5 bases at J, with 12 bases in the middle. This CDR3 contains 14 residues. Germline CDR1 LNHDA, CDR2 SQIVND (reference sequence). The CDR3 DNA is TGTGCCAGTAGTAAGGCAGGGTGGGATCAGCCCCAGCATTTT. Translated, it gives CASSKAGWDQPQHF.

The chain combines TRBV11-2 with TRBJ2-6; D gene unclear. CDR1 and CDR2 (germline): SGHAT, FQNNGV. The CDR3 contains 17 residues. With 1 base removed from V and 0 bases from J, the gap between germline ends came to 10 bases. The CDR3 reads CASSLGLTSSGANVLTF. The CDR3 nucleotides read TGTGCCAGCAGCTTAGGCCTCACCAGCTCTGGGGCCAACGTCCTGACTTTC.

This clone was seen once. The V and J genes are TRBV7-9 and TRBJ1-2; 8 bases are a match to TRBD1. The germline V gene has CDR1 SEHNR and CDR2 FQNEAQ (reference sequence). The CDR3 has 16 residues. Trimming at V came to 8 bases and at J to 1 base, leaving 12 bases not matched to a gene. This chain's CDR3 is CASQDVQGAVNYGYTF. The CDR3, as DNA: TGTGCCAGCCAAGACGTTCAGGGGGCCGTTAACTATGGCTACACCTTC.

The chain links TRBV5-1 to TRBJ1-5, with D possibly matching TRBD1 (5 bases). Germline V CDR1 and CDR2: SGHRS, YFSETQ. V was cut by 4 bases and J by 6 bases, with 17 bases left in between. CDR3 length: 15 amino acids. The CDR3 region has the DNA TGCGCCAGCAGCCCCGACAGCGCCCTAGGTCAGCCCCAGCATTTT. Translating gives CASSPDSALGQPQHF.